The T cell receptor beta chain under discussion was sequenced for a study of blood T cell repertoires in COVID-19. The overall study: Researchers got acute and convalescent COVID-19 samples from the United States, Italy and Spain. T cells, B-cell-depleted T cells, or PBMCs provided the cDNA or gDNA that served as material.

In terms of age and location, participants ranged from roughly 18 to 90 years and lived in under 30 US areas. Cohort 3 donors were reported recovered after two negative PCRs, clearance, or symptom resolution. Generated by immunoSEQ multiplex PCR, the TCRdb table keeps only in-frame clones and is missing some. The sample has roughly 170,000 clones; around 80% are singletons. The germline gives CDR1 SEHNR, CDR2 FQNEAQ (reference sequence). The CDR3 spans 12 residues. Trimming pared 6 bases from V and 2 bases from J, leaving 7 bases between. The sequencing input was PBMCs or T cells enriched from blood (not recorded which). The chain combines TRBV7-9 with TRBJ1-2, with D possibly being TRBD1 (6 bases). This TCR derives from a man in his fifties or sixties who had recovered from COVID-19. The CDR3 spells CASRRGNYGYTF. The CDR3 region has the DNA TGTGCCAGCAGGAGGGGGAACTATGGCTACACCTTC.